These 19 T cell receptor beta chains came from one sample sequenced in a study of blood T cell repertoires in COVID-19. This table comes from immunoSEQ multiplex PCR, and its TCRdb copy is limited to in-frame clones, with some not included. This sample carries approximately 230,000 clones, 88% of them seen once, and the ten largest clones take around 6.3%. The material sequenced was peripheral blood. The receptor set was obtained from a woman aged 25 to 39 with COVID-19, enrolled during active disease.

J is TRBJ2-5 and V is TRBV7-2; 9 bases line up with TRBD1. CDR1 is SGHTA, CDR2 FQGNSA, per germline. J lost 1 base, V lost 2 bases, and 5 bases had no gene match. The CDR3 sequence is 16 residues long. The chain's CDR3 is CASSLRRQGGQETQYF. DNA of the CDR3: TGTGCCAGCAGCTTAAGGAGACAGGGGGGCCAAGAGACCCAGTACTTC.

The J gene is TRBJ1-5, the V gene TRBV12-5; 9 nucleotides align to TRBD1. The CDR3 contains 18 residues. Trimming at V came to 1 base and at J to 2 bases, leaving 9 bases not matched to a gene. CDR1 and CDR2 (germline): LGHNT, FRNRAP. For the CDR3, the DNA is TGTGCTAGTGGTTTGGGACAGGGGGAACTTTTGGGCAATCAGCCCCAGCATTTT. Its protein is CASGLGQGELLGNQPQHF.

Regarding this clone: At one end the junction does not follow the germline gene, possibly because of a read error. CDR3 in amino acids: CASSSTEGPTYF. For the CDR3, the DNA is TGTGCCAGCAGTTCGACGGAGGGCCCCACCTATTTT. The chain couples TRBV6-6 to TRBJ1-6; D is undetermined. Germline V gene sequence: CDR1 MNHNY, CDR2 SVGAGI (reference sequence). The CDR3 consists of 12 residues.

This clone has just a few counts. The chain has TRBV5-4 and TRBJ1-2; TRBD1 agrees at 9 bases. J was trimmed by 8 bases and V by 0 bases; bases with no gene match: 8. CDR3 length: 15 residues. The germline gives CDR1 SGHNT, CDR2 YYREEE (reference sequence). CDR3 sequence reads: CASSLAGTGPRGYTF. CDR3 nucleotide sequence: TGTGCCAGCAGCTTGGCCGGGACAGGGCCCCGAGGCTACACCTTC.

The rearrangement links TRBV5-4 to TRBJ2-5; 8 nucleotides match TRBD1. The length of the CDR3 is 16 residues. CDR1 SGHNT and CDR2 YYREEE come from the germline V gene (reference sequence). The V and J ends lost 1 base and 5 bases, in that order; junction bases with no gene match: 10. CDR3 DNA sequence: TGTGCCAGCAGCTTGAGGGCGCCAGGGGGCATGGAGACCCAGTACTTC. As protein: CASSLRAPGGMETQYF.

The rearrangement links TRBV7-9 to TRBJ1-2; 11 bases match TRBD1. The CDR3 is made up of 16 amino acids. Germline V CDR1 and CDR2: SEHNR, FQNEAQ (reference sequence). Trimming took 5 bases from V and 2 from J; bases not matched to a gene: 7. Here the CDR3 DNA reads TGTGCCAGCAGCGTCGCCGGGACAGGGGGGAACTATGGCTACACCTTC. Translation: CASSVAGTGGNYGYTF.

This chain links TRBV5-1 with TRBJ2-7, with TRBD1 matching over 9 bases. V was clipped by 4 bases and J by 5 bases; unmatched bases: 16. The CDR3 has 17 amino acids. CDR1 and CDR2 (germline): SGHRS, YFSETQ. The CDR3 sequence is CASSLTPPGTGLNEQYF. The CDR3 region has the DNA TGCGCCAGCAGCCTGACTCCGCCCGGGACAGGGCTCAACGAGCAGTACTTC.

This sequence joins TRBV19 and TRBJ2-2; the match to TRBD1 covers 8 bases. The CDR3 consists of 14 residues. Germline CDR1 LNHDA, CDR2 SQIVND (reference sequence). The V segment lost 9 bases and the J segment 0 bases; nucleotides outside the gene matches: 3. The CDR3 loop is CASQGQANTGELFF. In nucleotides, the CDR3 is TGTGCCAGCCAGGGACAGGCGAACACCGGGGAGCTGTTTTTT.

The chain couples TRBV29-1 to TRBJ2-5, with D possibly being TRBD2 (5 bases). Deletions cut 3 bases from V and 4 bases from J, with 15 bases between. The CDR3 loop spans 14 amino acids. Germline lookup yields CDR1 SQVTM and CDR2 ANQGSEA. Here the CDR3 reads CSVDQSGGGETQYF. The CDR3 nucleotides read TGCAGCGTTGACCAGAGCGGAGGCGGAGAGACCCAGTACTTC.

This rearrangement joins TRBV9 to TRBJ2-1; the match to TRBD1 covers 10 bases. This CDR3 region has 17 residues. V shed 0 bases, J shed 7 bases, and the junction held 10 bases outside the gene matches. Germline loops: CDR1 SGDLS, CDR2 YYNGEE. The CDR3 protein is CASSVGMGQGSRNEQFF. CDR3 nucleotides: TGTGCCAGCAGCGTAGGGATGGGACAGGGGTCTAGGAATGAGCAGTTCTTC. The complete variable domain, with remaining parts taken from reference TRBV9 and TRBJ2-1, reads DSGVTQTPKHLITATGQRVTLRCSPRSGDLSVYWYQQSLDQGLQFLIQYYNGEERAKGNILERFSAQQFPDLHSELNLSSLELGDSALYFCASSVGMGQGSRNEQFFGPGTRLTVL.

The CDR3 bases are TGCAGTGCTAGTGGGGGAGGCGAGGACTATGGCTACACCTTC. Its protein is CSASGGGEDYGYTF. The chain is built from TRBV20-1 and TRBJ1-2; a weak D match, TRBD1 (5 bases). V lost 3 bases and J 3 bases, leaving 14 bases between the germline ends. Per the germline V gene, CDR1 is DFQATT and CDR2 is SNEGSKA (reference sequence). The CDR3 extends over 14 amino acids.

The chain couples TRBV5-1 to TRBJ2-3, with TRBD2 matching over 10 bases. CDR3 length equals 15 residues. CDR1 is SGHRS, CDR2 YFSETQ, per germline. J lost 1 base, V lost 2 bases, and 1 base had no gene match. The CDR3 here is CASSLGTSGTDTQYF. In DNA, the CDR3 is TGCGCCAGCAGCTTAGGGACTAGCGGCACAGATACGCAGTATTTT. Looking up the rest from reference TRBV5-1 and TRBJ2-3 gives the full variable domain: KAGVTQTPRYLIKTRGQQVTLSCSPISGHRSVSWYQQTPGQGLQFLFEYFSETQRNKGNFPGRFSGRQFSNSRSEMNVSTLELGDSALYLCASSLGTSGTDTQYFGPGTRLTVL.

The J gene is TRBJ2-1, the V gene TRBV11-3; D possibly corresponds to TRBD2 (6 bases). Germline V lookup: CDR1 SGHNT, CDR2 YENEEA. V lost 3 bases and J 7 bases, leaving 16 bases between the germline ends. The CDR3 spans 15 residues. The CDR3 nucleotides are TGTGCCAGCAGCTTGCTAGCGCCCTATGGTAATGAGCAGTTCTTC. This codes for CASSLLAPYGNEQFF.

V and J are TRBV11-3 and TRBJ2-3, with 7 bases matching TRBD2. The CDR3 loop spans 15 amino acids. J lost 5 bases, V lost 5 bases, and 10 bases had no gene match. Looked up from germline, CDR1 is SGHNT and CDR2 is YENEEA. The CDR3, as DNA: TGTGCCAGCAGCCCCTACGGGACTAACAGAGATACGCAGTATTTT. Translating gives CASSPYGTNRDTQYF.

This chain links TRBV6-5 with TRBJ1-2, with 7 bases fitting TRBD1. The CDR3 extends over 14 amino acids. V trimming: 6 bases; J trimming: 4 bases; junction bases outside the gene matches: 8. The V gene's germline CDR1 is MNHEY and CDR2 SVGAGI. The CDR3 DNA follows: TGTGCCAGCAGGACCGGGACAGCCGGCTATGGCTACACCTTC. It is translated as CASRTGTAGYGYTF.

The chain couples TRBV5-1 to TRBJ1-2; 9 bases map to TRBD1. The CDR3 covers 15 residues. V shed 4 bases, J shed 4 bases, and the junction held 8 bases outside the gene matches. The germline CDR1 and CDR2 sequences are SGHRS and YFSETQ. CDR3 nucleotides: TGCGCCAGCAGCCCGGGACAGGGACGTTCCTATGGCTACACCTTC. It yields the protein CASSPGQGRSYGYTF.

The J gene is TRBJ2-3, the V gene TRBV11-3; 13 bases map to TRBD2. Trimming cost V 4 bases and J 3 bases; bases outside gene matches: 7. The CDR3 consists of 17 residues. CDR1 SGHNT and CDR2 YENEEA come from the germline V gene. The CDR3 spells CASSSRTSGGGTDTQYF. In DNA, the CDR3 is TGTGCCAGCAGCTCGAGGACTAGCGGGGGCGGGACAGATACGCAGTATTTT.

As DNA, the CDR3 is TGTGCCAGCAGCGAGGATCCTAGCGGGAGTTATGAGCAGTTCTTC. It specifies CASSEDPSGSYEQFF. This chain links TRBV14 with TRBJ2-1, with TRBD2 matching 10 bases. Germline CDR1 SGHDN, CDR2 FVKESK. The J segment lost 8 bases and the V segment lost 5 bases, leaving 9 bases of the junction unmatched. The CDR3 sequence is 15 residues long.

This chain links TRBV11-2 with TRBJ2-7; a possible D gene is TRBD2 (5 bases). Germline CDR1 and CDR2: SGHAT and FQNNGV. Trimming pared 5 bases from V and 5 bases from J, leaving 16 bases between. The CDR3 is 14 residues long. CDR3 in amino acids: CASSPPRGINEQYV. DNA for the CDR3: TGTGCCAGCAGCCCCCCTCGGGGAATTAACGAGCAGTACGTC.